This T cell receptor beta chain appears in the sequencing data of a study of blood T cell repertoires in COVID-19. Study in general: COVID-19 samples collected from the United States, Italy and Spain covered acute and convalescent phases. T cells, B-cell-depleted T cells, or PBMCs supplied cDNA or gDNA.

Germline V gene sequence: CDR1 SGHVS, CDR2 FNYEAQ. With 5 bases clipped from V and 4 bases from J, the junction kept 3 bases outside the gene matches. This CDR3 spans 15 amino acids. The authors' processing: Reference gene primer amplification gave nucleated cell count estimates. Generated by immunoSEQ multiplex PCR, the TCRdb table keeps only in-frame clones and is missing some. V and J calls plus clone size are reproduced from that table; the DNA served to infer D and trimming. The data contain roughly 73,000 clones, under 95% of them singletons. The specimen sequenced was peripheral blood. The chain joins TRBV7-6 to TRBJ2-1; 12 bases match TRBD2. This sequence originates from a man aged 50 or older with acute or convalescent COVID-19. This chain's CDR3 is CASSTLAGGYNEQFF. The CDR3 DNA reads TGTGCCAGCAGCACACTAGCGGGGGGTTACAATGAGCAGTTCTTC.